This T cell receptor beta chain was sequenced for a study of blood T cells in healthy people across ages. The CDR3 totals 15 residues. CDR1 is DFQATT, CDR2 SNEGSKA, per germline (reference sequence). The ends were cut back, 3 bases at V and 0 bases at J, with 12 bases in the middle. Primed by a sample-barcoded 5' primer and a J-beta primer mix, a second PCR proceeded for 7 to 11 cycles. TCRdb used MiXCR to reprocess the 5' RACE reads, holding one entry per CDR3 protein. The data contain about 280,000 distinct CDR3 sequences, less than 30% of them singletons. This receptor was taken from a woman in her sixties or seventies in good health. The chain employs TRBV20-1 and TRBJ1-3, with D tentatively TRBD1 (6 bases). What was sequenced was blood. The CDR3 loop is CSARTGFSSGNTIYF. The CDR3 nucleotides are TGCAGTGCTAGGACAGGCTTCTCCTCTGGAAACACCATATATTTT.